This T cell receptor (beta chain) was retrieved from a study of blood T cell repertoires in COVID-19. Germline lookup yields CDR1 KGHSH and CDR2 LQKENI. The CDR3 loop spans 15 amino acids. V lost 1 base, J lost 7 bases, and 6 bases stayed unmatched. Sequenced by immunoSEQ multiplex PCR; TCRdb stores in-frame clones only, minus some. The sample shows a few hundred thousand clones, roughly 90% of them seen only once. This clonotype was obtained from an older woman with acute or convalescent COVID-19. Input material: peripheral blood. The V and J genes are TRBV18 and TRBJ2-7; 11 bases line up with TRBD1. CDR3 protein: CASSPLGQGEVEQYF. CDR3 nucleotide sequence: TGTGCCAGCTCACCACTGGGACAGGGGGAGGTGGAGCAGTACTTC.